These T cell receptor beta chains were read from a single sample in a study of T cells in Graves' hyperthyroidism and ophthalmopathy. TCRdb ran MiXCR on the multiplex PCR reads and lists one entry per CDR3 protein. The sample gives approximately 420,000 distinct CDR3 sequences, more than 13% of which show up once; about 33% is in the top ten. What was sequenced was blood. The receptors were gathered from a woman aged 25 to 39 with Graves' hyperthyroidism. The CDR3 runs from the conserved cysteine through the conserved F or W. Fields, in order: D gene, clone size, J gene, V gene, CDR3 protein, CDR3 DNA. A D gene is named only where the DNA matches it firmly. For some rows the clone size is stated as once, few or many, or as a class when expanded; others skip it.

TRBD2 many TRBJ2-1 TRBV28 CASSFWGRGFGEQFF TGTGCCAGCAGTTTTTGGGGGAGGGGTTTTGGTGAGCAGTTCTTC
TRBD2 few TRBJ2-3 TRBV5-8 CASSLGLAGGPSDTQYF TGTGCCAGCAGCCTCGGACTAGCGGGAGGGCCTTCAGATACGCAGTATTTT
NA NA TRBJ2-1 TRBV6-9 CASSYNGPYNEQFF TGTGCCAGCAGTTACAACGGACCGTACAATGAGCAGTTCTTC
NA many TRBJ2-5 TRBV20-1 CSARDGEETQYF TGCAGTGCTAGAGACGGGGAGGAGACCCAGTACTTC
NA many TRBJ1-2 TRBV29-1 CSVEGQASYGYTF TGCAGCGTTGAAGGGCAGGCCTCCTATGGCTACACCTTC
NA NA TRBJ2-1 TRBV2 CASSQGGGVRGYNEQFF TGTGCCAGCAGTCAAGGGGGCGGGGTGCGGGGTTACAATGAGCAGTTCTTC
NA many TRBJ1-2 TRBV5-1 CASSLQHPYGYTF TGCGCCAGCAGCTTACAGCACCCCTATGGCTACACCTTC
NA many TRBJ1-5 TRBV3-1 CASSQDRRAGQPQHF TGTGCCAGCAGCCAAGATCGTAGGGCCGGTCAGCCCCAGCATTTT
TRBD2 few TRBJ2-7 TRBV19 CASSMSSGEIYEQYF TGTGCCAGTAGTATGTCTAGCGGGGAAATCTACGAGCAGTACTTC
TRBD2 few TRBJ2-3 TRBV7-9 CASSLRKREGRADTQYF TGTGCCAGCAGCTTAAGGAAGCGGGAGGGCCGGGCAGATACGCAGTATTTT
TRBD2 NA TRBJ2-2 TRBV2 CASSYPSGTGELFF TGTGCCAGCAGTTACCCTAGCGGCACCGGGGAGCTGTTTTTT
NA few TRBJ2-2 TRBV29-1 CSVEWGEITGELFF TGCAGCGTTGAGTGGGGGGAGATCACCGGGGAGCTGTTTTTT
NA many TRBJ2-7 TRBV11-1 CASSLTDGAYEQYF TGTGCCAGCAGCTTAACGGATGGGGCCTACGAGCAGTACTTC
NA many TRBJ2-7 TRBV5-8 CASSLDGFRGEQYF TGTGCCAGCAGCTTGGACGGGTTCCGAGGGGAGCAGTACTTC
TRBD1 few TRBJ2-1 TRBV30 CAWSRGTGEGNEQFF TGTGCCTGGAGTAGGGGGACAGGGGAAGGTAATGAGCAGTTCTTC
NA few TRBJ2-3 TRBV29-1 CSVEGRNTDTQYF TGCAGCGTTGAGGGCAGAAACACAGATACGCAGTATTTT
TRBD1 many TRBJ2-7 TRBV3-1 CASSPGGTTYEQYF TGTGCCAGCAGCCCAGGGGGTACTACCTACGAGCAGTACTTC
NA many TRBJ2-1 TRBV27 CAIRLGGYNEQFF TGTGCCATCCGACTAGGGGGTTACAATGAGCAGTTCTTC
TRBD2 NA TRBJ2-7 TRBV7-9 CASSSTRRLAGETYEQYF TGTGCCAGCAGCTCCACGAGAAGACTAGCGGGGGAAACCTACGAGCAGTACTTC
NA few TRBJ2-7 TRBV3-1 CASSPIGLVGTYEQYF TGTGCCAGCAGCCCGATCGGTCTAGTAGGTACCTACGAGCAGTACTTC
NA few TRBJ2-6 TRBV20-1 CSARDKRWQNSGANVLTF TGCAGTGCTAGAGATAAGCGGTGGCAGAACTCTGGGGCCAACGTCCTGACTTTC
NA NA TRBJ2-5 TRBV6-1 CASRPPGTRRETQYF TGTGCCAGCAGGCCCCCCGGGACCCGGAGGGAGACCCAGTACTTC
TRBD2 few TRBJ2-3 TRBV5-1 CASSLVGTTTDTQYF TGCGCCAGCAGCTTGGTGGGGACTACCACAGATACGCAGTATTTT
NA many TRBJ1-5 TRBV11-3 CASSLLQVNQPQHF TGTGCCAGCAGCTTGTTACAGGTGAATCAGCCCCAGCATTTT
NA many TRBJ1-5 TRBV2 CASSSTAFQPQHF TGTGCCAGCAGTTCGACAGCTTTTCAGCCCCAGCATTTT
NA many TRBJ2-3 TRBV20-1 CSASLVASTDTQYF TGCAGTGCCTCGCTGGTAGCGAGCACAGATACGCAGTATTTT
TRBD2 NA TRBJ2-1 TRBV11-2 CASSLGSSGNEQFF TGTGCCAGCAGCTTAGGCTCTAGCGGGAATGAGCAGTTCTTC
TRBD2 few TRBJ2-1 TRBV19 CASSPQGLAGGGDRRKQKNNEQFF TGTGCCAGTAGTCCCCAGGGACTAGCGGGAGGGGGCGATCGAAGAAAACAGAAAAACAATGAGCAGTTCTTC
NA NA TRBJ2-2 TRBV5-1 CASSLAPGDRAANTGELFF TGCGCCAGCAGCTTGGCCCCAGGCGATAGGGCCGCCAACACCGGGGAGCTGTTTTTT
NA few TRBJ2-7 TRBV30 CAWSAPTRGYEQYF TGTGCCTGGAGTGCCCCGACTAGGGGCTACGAGCAGTACTTC
NA many TRBJ2-1 TRBV12-3/TRBV12-4 CASSPPRVGGNEQFF TGTGCCAGCAGTCCCCCCCGAGTTGGAGGCAATGAGCAGTTCTTC
NA many TRBJ2-2 TRBV5-5 CASSLSPMGTGELFF TGTGCCAGCAGCTTGAGCCCTATGGGAACCGGGGAGCTGTTTTTT
NA many TRBJ1-1 TRBV12-3/TRBV12-4 CASSFRLGTEAFF TGTGCCAGCAGTTTCAGGCTCGGCACTGAAGCTTTCTTT
NA many TRBJ2-3 TRBV7-2 CASSLRQSTDTQYF TGTGCCAGCAGCCTGAGACAGAGCACAGATACGCAGTATTTT
NA many TRBJ2-7 TRBV28 CASSLPFGPRAYEQYF TGTGCCAGCAGTCTACCTTTCGGCCCCAGAGCCTACGAGCAGTACTTC
TRBD1 NA TRBJ1-3 TRBV7-2 CASSLTLGQSGNTIYF TGTGCCAGCAGCTTAACATTGGGACAGTCTGGAAACACCATATATTTT
NA many TRBJ2-1 TRBV24-1 CATSGAGGGSYNEQFF TGTGCCACCAGTGGGGCCGGGGGAGGTTCCTACAATGAGCAGTTCTTC
NA NA TRBJ1-1 TRBV2 CASSEAPAGMNTEAFF TGTGCCAGCAGTGAAGCTCCGGCAGGGATGAACACTGAAGCTTTCTTT
TRBD2 NA TRBJ2-1 TRBV24-1 CATSEMAGGREQFF TGTGCCACCAGTGAGATGGCGGGAGGGCGTGAGCAGTTCTTC